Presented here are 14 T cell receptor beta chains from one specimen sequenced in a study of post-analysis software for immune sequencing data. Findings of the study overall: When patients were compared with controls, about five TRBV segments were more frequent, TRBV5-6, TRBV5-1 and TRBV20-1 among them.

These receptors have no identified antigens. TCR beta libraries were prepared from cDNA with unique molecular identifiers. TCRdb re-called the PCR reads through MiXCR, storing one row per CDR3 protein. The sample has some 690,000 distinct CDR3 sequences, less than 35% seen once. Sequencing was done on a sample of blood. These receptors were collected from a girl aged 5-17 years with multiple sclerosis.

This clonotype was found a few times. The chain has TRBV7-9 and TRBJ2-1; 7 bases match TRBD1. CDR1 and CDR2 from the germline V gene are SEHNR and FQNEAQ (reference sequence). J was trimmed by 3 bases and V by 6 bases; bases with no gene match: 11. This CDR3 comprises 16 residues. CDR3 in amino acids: CASSYPQGTYYNEQFF. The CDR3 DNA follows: TGTGCCAGCAGTTACCCACAGGGGACCTACTACAATGAGCAGTTCTTC.

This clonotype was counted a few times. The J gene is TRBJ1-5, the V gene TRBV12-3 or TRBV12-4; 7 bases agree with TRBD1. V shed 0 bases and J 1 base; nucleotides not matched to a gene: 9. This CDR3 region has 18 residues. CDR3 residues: CASSLALRGIISNQPQHF. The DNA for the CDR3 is TGTGCCAGCAGTTTAGCGCTCAGGGGGATAATCAGCAATCAGCCCCAGCATTTT.

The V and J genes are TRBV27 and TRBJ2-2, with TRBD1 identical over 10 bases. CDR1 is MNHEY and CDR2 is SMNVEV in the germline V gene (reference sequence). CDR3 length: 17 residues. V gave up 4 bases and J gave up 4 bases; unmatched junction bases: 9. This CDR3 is CASSSIDRGQGTGELFF. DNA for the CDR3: TGTGCCAGCAGTTCCATCGACAGGGGGCAGGGCACCGGGGAGCTGTTTTTT.

The CDR3 spells CASGPDPLGLAGNEQFF. The CDR3 DNA reads as TGTGCTAGTGGCCCCGACCCTCTGGGACTAGCGGGTAATGAGCAGTTCTTC. The chain couples TRBV12-5 to TRBJ2-1, with 12 positions matching TRBD2. Germline CDR1 LGHNT, CDR2 FRNRAP. The V and J ends lost 6 bases and 7 bases, in that order; junction bases with no gene match: 13. The CDR3 consists of 17 residues.

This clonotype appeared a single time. CDR3 DNA: TGCAGTGCCCTGATCCCTCCCTATGGCTACACCTTC. The encoded protein is CSALIPPYGYTF. This chain links TRBV20-1 with TRBJ1-2; D gene uncertain. The V gene lost 6 bases and the J gene lost 4 bases, with 12 bases spanning the gap. Germline CDR1 is DFQATT and CDR2 is SNEGSKA (reference sequence). The CDR3 length is 12 residues.

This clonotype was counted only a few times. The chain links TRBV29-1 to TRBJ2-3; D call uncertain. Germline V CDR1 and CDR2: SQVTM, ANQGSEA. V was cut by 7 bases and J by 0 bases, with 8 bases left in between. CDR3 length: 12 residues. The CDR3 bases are TGCAGCGCCGTAGCTAGCACAGATACGCAGTATTTT. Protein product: CSAVASTDTQYF.

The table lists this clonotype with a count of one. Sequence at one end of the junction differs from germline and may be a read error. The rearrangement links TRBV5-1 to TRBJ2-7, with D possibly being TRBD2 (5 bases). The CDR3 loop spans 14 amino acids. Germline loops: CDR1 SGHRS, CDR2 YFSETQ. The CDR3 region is CVSARGQNSYEQYF. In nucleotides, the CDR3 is TGCGTCAGCGCAAGAGGGCAGAACTCCTACGAGCAGTACTTC. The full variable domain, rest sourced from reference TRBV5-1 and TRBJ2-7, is KAGVTQTPRYLIKTRGQQVTLSCSPISGHRSVSWYQQTPGQGLQFLFEYFSETQRNKGNFPGRFSGRQFSNSRSEMNVSTLELGDSALYLCVSARGQNSYEQYFGPGTRLTVT.

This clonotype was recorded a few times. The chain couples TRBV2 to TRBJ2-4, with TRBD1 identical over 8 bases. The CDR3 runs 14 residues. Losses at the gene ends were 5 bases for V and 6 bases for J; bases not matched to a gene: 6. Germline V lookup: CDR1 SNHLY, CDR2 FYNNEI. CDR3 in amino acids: CASSPQGERNIQYF. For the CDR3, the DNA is TGTGCCAGCAGTCCACAGGGGGAACGAAACATTCAGTACTTC.

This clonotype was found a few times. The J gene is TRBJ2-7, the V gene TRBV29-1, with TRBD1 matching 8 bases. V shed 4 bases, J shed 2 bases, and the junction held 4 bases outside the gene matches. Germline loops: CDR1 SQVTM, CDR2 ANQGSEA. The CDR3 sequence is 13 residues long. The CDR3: CSVGAGGAYEQYF. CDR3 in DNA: TGCAGCGTTGGAGCAGGGGGCGCCTACGAGCAGTACTTC.

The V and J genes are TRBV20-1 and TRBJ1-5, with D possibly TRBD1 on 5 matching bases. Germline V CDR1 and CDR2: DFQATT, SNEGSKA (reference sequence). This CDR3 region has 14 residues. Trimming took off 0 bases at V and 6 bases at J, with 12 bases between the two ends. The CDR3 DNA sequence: TGCAGTGCTAGAGATAGAGGGGTAGGTCAGCCCCAGCATTTT. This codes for CSARDRGVGQPQHF.

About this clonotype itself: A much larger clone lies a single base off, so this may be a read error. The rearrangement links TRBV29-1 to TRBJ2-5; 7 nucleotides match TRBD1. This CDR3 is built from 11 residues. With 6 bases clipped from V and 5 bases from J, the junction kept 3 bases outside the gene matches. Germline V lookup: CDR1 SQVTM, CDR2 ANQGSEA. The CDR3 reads CSVTGTETQYF. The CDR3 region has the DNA TGCAGCGTGACAGGGACGGAGACCCAGTACTTC.

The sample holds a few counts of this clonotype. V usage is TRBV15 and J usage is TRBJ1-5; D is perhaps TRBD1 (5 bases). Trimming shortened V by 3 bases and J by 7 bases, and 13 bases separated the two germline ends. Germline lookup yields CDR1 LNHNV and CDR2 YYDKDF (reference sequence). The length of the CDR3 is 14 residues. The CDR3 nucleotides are TGTGCCACCAGCAGGGGACTCGGGCCCCAGCCCCAGCATTTT. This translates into CATSRGLGPQPQHF.

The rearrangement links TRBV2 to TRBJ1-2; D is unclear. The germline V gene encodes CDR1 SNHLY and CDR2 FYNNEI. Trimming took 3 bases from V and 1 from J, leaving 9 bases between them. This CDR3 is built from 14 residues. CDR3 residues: CASSDHGLNYGYTF. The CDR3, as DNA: TGTGCCAGCAGTGATCATGGACTTAACTATGGCTACACCTTC. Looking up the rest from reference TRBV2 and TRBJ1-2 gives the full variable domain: EPEVTQTPSHQVTQMGQEVILRCVPISNHLYFYWYRQILGQKVEFLVSFYNNEISEKSEIFDDQFSVERPDGSNFTLKIRSTKLEDSAMYFCASSDHGLNYGYTFGSGTRLTVV.

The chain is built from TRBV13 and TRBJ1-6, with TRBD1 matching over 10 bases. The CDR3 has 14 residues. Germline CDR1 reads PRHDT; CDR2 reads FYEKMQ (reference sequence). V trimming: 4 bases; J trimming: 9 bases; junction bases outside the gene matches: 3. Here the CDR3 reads CASSSGTGASPLHF. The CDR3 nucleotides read TGTGCCAGCAGCTCCGGGACAGGGGCTTCACCCCTCCACTTT. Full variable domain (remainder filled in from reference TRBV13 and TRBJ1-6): AAGVIQSPRHLIKEKRETATLKCYPIPRHDTVYWYQQGPGQDPQFLISFYEKMQSDKGSIPDRFSAQQFSDYHSELNMSSLELGDSALYFCASSSGTGASPLHFGNGTRLTVT.